The source of this TCR beta chain is a study of PD-1 blockade in mismatch repair-deficient tumors. Study summary: Patients had approximately 13 mismatch repair-deficient cancer types, all previously treated and progressing. Whole-study results and caveats: Tumor-resident clones, often undetectable pretreatment in blood, expanded then contracted after pembrolizumab.

On this clone itself: Its specificity is not known.

Some clones are missing from TCRdb's copy, which holds only in-frame ones; the method was immunoSEQ multiplex PCR. The data show about 67,000 clones, with almost 80% seen just once and roughly 5.5% held by the top ten. All patients were mismatch repair deficient, assessed by either PCR or immunohistochemistry. TCRs were sequenced from a few patients responding to pembrolizumab. V was pared by 0 bases and J by 3 bases, with 9 bases between. The length of the CDR3 is 14 residues. Looked up from germline, CDR1 is SGHRS and CDR2 is YFSETQ. The input for sequencing was peripheral blood, taken 2 weeks after starting pembrolizumab. The source of this sequence is an adult with mismatch repair-deficient cancer. V gene TRBV5-1 combines with J gene TRBJ1-1; D is unresolved. The CDR3 sequence: CASSLETAYTEAFF. The CDR3 DNA follows: TGCGCCAGCAGCTTGGAAACCGCGTACACTGAAGCTTTCTTT.